Reported below is one T cell receptor beta chain. Healthy bone marrow donors made up the donor group. Trimming removed 4 bases from V and 7 bases from J; junction bases left unmatched: 7. Germline-derived CDR1 and CDR2 are MNHEY and SVGAGI. This CDR3 region has 13 residues. This sample is part of a study of cytomegalovirus exposure and HLA in healthy donors. 13 Jbeta primers and 60 Vbeta primers were used for the PCR. Repertoires were generated with immunoSEQ multiplex PCR, while TCRdb's copy carries only in-frame clones and drops some. The sample carries more than 20,000 clones, 60% to 80% recorded once.

The V call is TRBV6-5, the J call TRBJ2-7; 7 bases fit TRBD2. Material for sequencing was PBMCs. This clonotype was obtained from a male donor in good health and CMV-seronegative. CDR3 sequence reads: CASSWGLSTEQYF. The CDR3, as DNA: TGTGCCAGCAGTTGGGGACTATCCACGGAGCAGTACTTC.